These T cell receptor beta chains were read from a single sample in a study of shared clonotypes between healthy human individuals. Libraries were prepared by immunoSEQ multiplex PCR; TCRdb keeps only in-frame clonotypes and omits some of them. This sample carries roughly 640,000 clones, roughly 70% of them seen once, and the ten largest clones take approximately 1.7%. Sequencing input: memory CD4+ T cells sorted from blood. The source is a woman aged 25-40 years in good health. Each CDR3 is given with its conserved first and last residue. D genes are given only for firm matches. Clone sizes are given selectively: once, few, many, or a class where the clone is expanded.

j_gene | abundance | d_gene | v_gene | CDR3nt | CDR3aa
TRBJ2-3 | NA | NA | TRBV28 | TGTGCCAGCAGCTTCGTCGGACTGGACACAGATACGCAGTATTTT | CASSFVGLDTDTQYF
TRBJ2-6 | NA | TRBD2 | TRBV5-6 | TGTGCCAGCACCCCGCGGGGGGCGCTAACTGGGGCCAACGTCCTGACTTTC | CASTPRGALTGANVLTF
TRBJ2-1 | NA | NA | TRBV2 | TGTGCCAGCAGTGAATCGGTGAGCTCCTACAATGAGCAGTTCTTC | CASSESVSSYNEQFF
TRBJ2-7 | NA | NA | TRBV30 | TGTGCCTGGAGAAGAACACTCGTGGGGGAGCAGTACTTC | CAWRRTLVGEQYF
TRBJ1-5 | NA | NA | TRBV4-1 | TGCGCCAGCAGCCATCCCCGGGACCGGGGGATGCCCCAGCATTTT | CASSHPRDRGMPQHF
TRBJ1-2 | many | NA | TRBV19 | TGTGCCAGTAGTCCCCACCGGGCTAATAACTATGGCTACACCTTC | CASSPHRANNYGYTF
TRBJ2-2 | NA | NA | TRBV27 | TGTGCCAACATTTCGAACACCGGGGAGCTGTTTTTT | CANISNTGELFF
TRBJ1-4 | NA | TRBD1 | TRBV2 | TGTGCCAGCAGTGATTTAGGACAGGGGAATGAAAAACTGTTTTTT | CASSDLGQGNEKLFF
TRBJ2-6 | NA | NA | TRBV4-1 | TGCGCCAGCAGCCCGGAGGGGTTTGGGGCCAACGTCCTGACTTTC | CASSPEGFGANVLTF
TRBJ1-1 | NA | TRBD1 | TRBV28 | TGTGCCAGCAGTCCCCGGACAGGGGTGCACACTGAAGCTTTCTTT | CASSPRTGVHTEAFF
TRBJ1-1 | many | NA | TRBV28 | TGTGCCAGCAGCGTCCGCGCGGAAGCTTTCTTT | CASSVRAEAFF
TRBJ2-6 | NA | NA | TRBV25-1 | TGTGCCAGCAGTGGGACTGGGACAGGGGCCAACGTCCTGACTTTC | CASSGTGTGANVLTF